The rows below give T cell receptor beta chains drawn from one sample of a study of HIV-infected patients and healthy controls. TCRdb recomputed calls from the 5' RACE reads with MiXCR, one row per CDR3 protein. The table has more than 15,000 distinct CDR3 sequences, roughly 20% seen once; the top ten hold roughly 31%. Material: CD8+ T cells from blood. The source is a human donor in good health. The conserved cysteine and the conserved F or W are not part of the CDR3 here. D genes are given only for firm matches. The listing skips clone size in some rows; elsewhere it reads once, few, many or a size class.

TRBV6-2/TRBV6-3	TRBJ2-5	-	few	ASSYPYGPGLGDQETQY
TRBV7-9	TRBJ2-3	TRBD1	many	ASSLKGQGRGDTQY
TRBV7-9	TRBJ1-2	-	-	ASSLGQGVRNGYT
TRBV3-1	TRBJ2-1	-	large	ASSQGGPSSYNEQF
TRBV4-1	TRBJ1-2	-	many	ASSQDRAANYGYT
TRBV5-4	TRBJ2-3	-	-	ASSLVSDTQY
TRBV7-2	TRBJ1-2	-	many	ASSSIAGANYGYT
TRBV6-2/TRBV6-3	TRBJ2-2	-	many	ASKGGMDTGELF
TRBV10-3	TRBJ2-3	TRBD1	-	AIKSSGQGSTDTQY
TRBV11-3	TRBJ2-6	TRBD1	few	ASSLDGVGTGKTGANVLT
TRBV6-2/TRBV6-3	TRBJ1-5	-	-	ASSRMGDRRSQPQH
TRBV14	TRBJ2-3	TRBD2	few	ASSQDRAGVGVRDTQY
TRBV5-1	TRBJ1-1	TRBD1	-	ASSLDHRGYTEAF
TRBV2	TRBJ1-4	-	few	ASSRGREKLF
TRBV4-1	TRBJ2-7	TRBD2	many	ASSQTREAGYEQY
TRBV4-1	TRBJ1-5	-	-	ASSQLDTNNQPQH
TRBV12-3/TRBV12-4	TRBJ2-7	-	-	ASSSDTYEQY
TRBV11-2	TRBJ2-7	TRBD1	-	ASSLSPTGLYEQY
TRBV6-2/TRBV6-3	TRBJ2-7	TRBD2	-	ASSYLGLAGLSYEQY
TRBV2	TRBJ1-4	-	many	ASRPSVGPTTNEKLF
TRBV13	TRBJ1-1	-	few	ASSPRSTEAF
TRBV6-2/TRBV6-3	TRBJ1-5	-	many	ASSAYSNQPQH
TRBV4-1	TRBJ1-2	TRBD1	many	ASSQAGGAGGYT
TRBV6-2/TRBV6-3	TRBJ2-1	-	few	ASRPLLVANEQF
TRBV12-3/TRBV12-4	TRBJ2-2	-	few	ASSFRWNTGELF
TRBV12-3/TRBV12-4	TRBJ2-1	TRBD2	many	ASASLAGAYNEQF
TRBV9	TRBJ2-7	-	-	ASSVSGALTYEQY
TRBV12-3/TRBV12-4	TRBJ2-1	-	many	ASSSLGMSEQF
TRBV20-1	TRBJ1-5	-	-	SAREVAGGNQPQH
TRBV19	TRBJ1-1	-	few	ASGNTEAF
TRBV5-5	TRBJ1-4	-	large	ASRALEAANEKLF
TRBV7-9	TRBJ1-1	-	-	ASSPTAEAF
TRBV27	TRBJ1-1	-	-	ASSLQGRGNTEAF
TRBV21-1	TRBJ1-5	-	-	ATKNLDRVSNQPQH
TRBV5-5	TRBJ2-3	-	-	ASSLGGLEGDTQY
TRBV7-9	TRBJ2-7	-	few	ASSYDTARYEQY
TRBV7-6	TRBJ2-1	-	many	ASSSPGGLQNNEQF